This T cell receptor beta chain stems from a study of beta chain features in type 1 diabetes. The table lists this clone with a few counts. Its antigen is undetermined. Notes on the study in general: Type 1 diabetes patients showed a moderate but significant shortening of TCRB CDR3s in all four CD4+ subsets. Researchers could not determine here whether HLA type influences TCRB rearrangement. A pattern of fewer insertions and more deletions at VDJ junctions was seen in type 1 diabetes patients.

Expressed TCRB transcripts were sequenced, since all the RNA that had been isolated was reverse transcribed. Clones were sequenced by immunoSEQ multiplex PCR, and TCRdb holds only the in-frame ones, with some missing. The sample holds hundreds of thousands of clones; 10% to 15% are singletons and the top ten take approximately 0.02%. This CDR3 spans 12 amino acids. V was pared by 0 bases and J by 6 bases, with 9 bases between. Germline lookup yields CDR1 GTSNPN and CDR2 SVGIG (reference sequence). Donors underwent one heparinised blood draw, about 110 mL on average. The V gene is TRBV30, the J gene TRBJ2-7; D is ambiguous. Specimen: naive CD4+ T cells from blood. The receptor was derived from a man younger than 35 with type 1 diabetes. The chain's CDR3 is CAWSVVGFEQYF. CDR3 nucleotide sequence: TGTGCCTGGAGTGTGGTAGGGTTCGAGCAGTACTTC.